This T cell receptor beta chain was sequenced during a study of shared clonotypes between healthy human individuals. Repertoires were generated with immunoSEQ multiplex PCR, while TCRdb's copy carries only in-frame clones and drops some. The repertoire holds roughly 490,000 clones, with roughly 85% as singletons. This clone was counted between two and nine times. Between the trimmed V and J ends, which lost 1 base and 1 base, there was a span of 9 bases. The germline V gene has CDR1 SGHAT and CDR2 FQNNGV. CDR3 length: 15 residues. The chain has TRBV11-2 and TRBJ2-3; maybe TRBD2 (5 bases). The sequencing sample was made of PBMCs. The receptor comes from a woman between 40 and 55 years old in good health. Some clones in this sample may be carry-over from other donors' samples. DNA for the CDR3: TGTGCCAGCAGCTTAGCGGGATTGGGCACAGATACGCAGTATTTT. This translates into CASSLAGLGTDTQYF.